This record concerns one TCR beta chain sequence. Original methodology: Amplified reference gene primers provided the basis for estimating nucleated cell counts. Sequencing used immunoSEQ multiplex PCR; TCRdb keeps in-frame clones, though not all of them. D and trimming come from the DNA, and the V and J calls and clone size come from that table. The data hold some 240,000 clones, with 65% to 85% observed a single time. This entry is derived from a study of blood T cell repertoires in COVID-19. At the level of the study: Sites in the United States, Italy and Spain provided acute and convalescent COVID-19 samples. T cells, B-cell-depleted T cells, or PBMCs provided the cDNA or gDNA that served as material.

This receptor was identified in a woman aged 35 to 49 who had recovered from COVID-19. The sequencing sample was made of peripheral blood.

The CDR3 sequence: CASRARGGTGELFF. CDR3 nucleotide sequence: TGTGCCAGCAGGGCGAGGGGAGGGACCGGGGAGCTGTTTTTT. The chain has TRBV6-5 and TRBJ2-2; 7 positions agree with TRBD2. The CDR3 has 14 amino acids. Trimming took 6 bases from V and 5 from J; bases not matched to a gene: 6. Germline V gives CDR1 MNHEY, CDR2 SVGAGI.